This T cell receptor beta chain was profiled in a study of breast tumors, draining lymph nodes, adjacent tissues. Study-level points and caveats: Data fit most tumor T cells coming from lymph node, expanding in tumor. Tumor and nontumor repertoires were significantly more similar in luminal-like than in basal-like breast cancer. Tumor repertoires ranked between lymph nodes and nontumor tissue in diversity, with V and J gene preferences.

TCRdb reprocessed the multiplex PCR reads via MiXCR and lists one record per CDR3 protein. The table records 84,000 or so distinct CDR3 sequences, approximately 29% of them present only once. Breast cancer patients provided tissue from their axillary draining lymph nodes. The CDR3 is 17 residues long. CDR1 and CDR2 (germline): SGHRS, YFSETQ. V lost 2 bases, J lost 6 bases, and 13 bases stayed unmatched. Ten or more counts support this clonotype. Its antigen is unknown. The TCR sequence derives from a female donor with breast cancer. Some clones in this sample may be carry-over from other donors' samples. J is TRBJ2-1 and V is TRBV5-1; TRBD2 matches 8 bases. Sequenced sample: axillary lymph node tissue. The CDR3 DNA is TGCGCCAGCAGCTTTTGGTCTAGCGGGCCCGATGGCAATGAGCAGTTCTTC. Translated, it gives CASSFWSSGPDGNEQFF. The full variable domain, completed using reference TRBV5-1 and TRBJ2-1, is KAGVTQTPRYLIKTRGQQVTLSCSPISGHRSVSWYQQTPGQGLQFLFEYFSETQRNKGNFPGRFSGRQFSNSRSEMNVSTLELGDSALYLCASSFWSSGPDGNEQFFGPGTRLTVL.